The 2 T cell receptor beta chains listed next were all sequenced from one sample in a study of cytomegalovirus exposure and HLA in healthy donors. The PCR employed 60 Vbeta primers together with 13 Jbeta primers. Repertoires were generated with immunoSEQ multiplex PCR, while TCRdb's copy carries only in-frame clones and drops some. Among 60,000 to 65,000 clones listed, approximately 89% were seen once. The material sequenced was PBMCs. The receptors were gathered from a man aged 18 to 35 in good health and CMV-seronegative.

The chain has TRBV7-8 and TRBJ2-5, with D possibly being TRBD2 (6 bases). Germline V gene sequence: CDR1 SGHVS, CDR2 FQNEAQ. Trimming shortened V by 4 bases and J by 4 bases, and 10 bases separated the two germline ends. CDR3 length equals 13 residues. The CDR3 here is CASSSGTSETQYF. CDR3 DNA sequence: TGTGCCAGCAGCTCGGGGACTTCAGAGACCCAGTACTTC.

The gene calls are TRBV2 and TRBJ2-7; no clear D gene. This CDR3 spans 11 amino acids. With 6 bases removed from V and 3 bases from J, the gap between germline ends came to 6 bases. Germline V gene data show CDR1 as SNHLY and CDR2 as FYNNEI. The CDR3 DNA reads TGTGCCAGCAGCCTCTACTACGAGCAGTACTTC. Protein product: CASSLYYEQYF.